This is a list of T cell receptor beta chains from one sample in a study of shared T cell receptors in the human thymus. The method was immunoSEQ multiplex PCR; TCRdb's version includes in-frame clones alone and lacks a portion of them. The sample gives about 660,000 clones, 70% to 90% of which show up once; about 0.01% is in the top ten. A further study also used this sample, focusing on human thymus T cells.

Sequenced material: thymocytes. The receptors come from a boy younger than two with a congenital heart defect. Both conserved end residues are part of each CDR3. A D gene is named only where the DNA matches it firmly. Not all rows give a size; the values are once, few, many and, for expanded clones, a class.

>-|TRBV14|TRBJ2-1|14|-
TGTGCCAGCAGCCAAGACAGGAACCACAATGAGCAGTTCTTC
CASSQDRNHNEQFF
>-|TRBV11-2|TRBJ1-3|14|-
TGTGCCAGCAGCCCTAAGATGACTGGAAACACCATATATTTT
CASSPKMTGNTIYF
>-|TRBV19|TRBJ2-7|16|-
TGTGCCAGTAGCCCCCAGGGTAGGGGGTGGAGGAGCGAGCAGTACTTC
CASSPQGRGWRSEQYF
>-|TRBV6-1|TRBJ2-7|14|TRBD2
TGTGCCAGCAGTGGGGGACTAGCGGTCTACGAGCAGTACTTC
CASSGGLAVYEQYF
>once|TRBV10-1|TRBJ2-2|17|TRBD1
TGCGCCAGCAGTGAGTACAGGGGGCCATATAACACCGGGGAGCTGTTTTTT
CASSEYRGPYNTGELFF
>-|TRBV27|TRBJ1-1|12|-
TGTGCCAGCAGCCGGGGGGACACTGAAGCTTTCTTT
CASSRGDTEAFF
>few|TRBV27|TRBJ2-7|15|TRBD2
TGTGCCAGCAGTTTTAACCGACTAGCGGGTTACGAGCAGTACTTC
CASSFNRLAGYEQYF
>-|TRBV5-1|TRBJ2-7|13|TRBD1
TGCGCCAGCAGCGCCGACAGGGGCTACGAGCAGTACTTC
CASSADRGYEQYF
>-|TRBV6-5|TRBJ1-2|12|TRBD1
TGTGCCAGCAAGATCACAGGGGATGGCTACACCTTC
CASKITGDGYTF
>-|TRBV5-1|TRBJ2-1|16|TRBD2
TGCGCCAGCAGCCTTGACTCCACTAGCGGGAGTGATGAGCAGTTCTTC
CASSLDSTSGSDEQFF
>-|TRBV4-2|TRBJ2-3|14|-
TGTGCCAGCAGCCAAGATATGAGCACAGATACGCAGTATTTT
CASSQDMSTDTQYF
>once|TRBV7-9|TRBJ2-3|15|-
TGTGCCAGCAGCCCCCCTTGGGCCCCGACAGATACGCAGTATTTT
CASSPPWAPTDTQYF
>-|TRBV2|TRBJ2-3|11|-
TGTGCCAGCAGCTTAGAGGGTACGCAGTATTTT
CASSLEGTQYF
>-|TRBV27|TRBJ2-7|17|TRBD2
TGTGCCAGCAGTACGCGGGAGGGCGGAAACCAATCCTACGAGCAGTACTTC
CASSTREGGNQSYEQYF
>-|TRBV7-2|TRBJ2-6|18|-
TGTGCCAGCAGCTTAAAGGTGCGGGACGCCTCTGGGGCCAACGTCCTGACTTTC
CASSLKVRDASGANVLTF
>-|TRBV7-6|TRBJ1-2|15|-
TGTGCCAGCAGCCCCCGGGAGAGACTTAGCTATGGCTACACCTTC
CASSPRERLSYGYTF
>once|TRBV9|TRBJ1-4|14|-
TGTGCCAGCAGCCCGACTCCCGGCCGGGGAAAACTGTTTTTT
CASSPTPGRGKLFF
>-|TRBV6-5|TRBJ2-7|16|TRBD2
TGTGCCAGCAGTTACCGGGCGGGGAGGGGCTCCTACGAGCAGTACTTC
CASSYRAGRGSYEQYF
>-|TRBV7-9|TRBJ2-7|14|TRBD2
TGTGCCAGCAGTTCTAGCGGGAGGTCCTACGAGCAGTACTTC
CASSSSGRSYEQYF
>-|TRBV19|TRBJ2-7|20|TRBD2
TGTGCCAGTAGTCCCGGGGGACTAGCGGGAGAAGGCCGGATCGCCTACGAGCAGTACTTC
CASSPGGLAGEGRIAYEQYF
>-|TRBV4-3|TRBJ2-7|19|TRBD2
TGCGCCAGCAGCCAAGAGAGACGGTCCTGGACTAGCTACCCTCTCGAGCAGTACTTC
CASSQERRSWTSYPLEQYF
>-|TRBV5-1|TRBJ2-7|13|-
TGCGCCAGCAGCGTGGGAGACCGGGACATGAAGTACTTC
CASSVGDRDMKYF
>-|TRBV13|TRBJ2-7|17|TRBD2
TGTGCCAGCAGCGGGCGATCCCTAGCGGGAGGGCGGTACGAGCAGTACTTC
CASSGRSLAGGRYEQYF
>-|TRBV7-6|TRBJ2-6|17|TRBD1
TGTGCCAGCAGCTTAGCACAGGGGAACTCTGGGGCCAACGTCCTGACTTTC
CASSLAQGNSGANVLTF
>-|TRBV4-1|TRBJ2-7|20|TRBD1
TGCGCCAGCAGCCAAGACATGATGGGACAGGGAGTCAGGAGGGACTACGAGCAGTACTTC
CASSQDMMGQGVRRDYEQYF
>-|TRBV9|TRBJ1-1|14|-
TGTGCCAGCAGCGGCGACCGGGGGAACACTGAAGCTTTCTTT
CASSGDRGNTEAFF
>-|TRBV15|TRBJ1-2|15|-
TGTGCCACCAGCAGGGGCCGGAGGCCCGTTTTAAGCTACACCTTC
CATSRGRRPVLSYTF
>-|TRBV4-1|TRBJ2-5|15|-
TGCGCCAGCAGCTCCGACTCATGCTGCCAAGAGACCCAGTACTTC
CASSSDSCCQETQYF
>-|TRBV4-3|TRBJ2-7|13|-
TGCGCCAGCAGCCCGGGGGAAACCTACGAGCAGTACTTC
CASSPGETYEQYF
>few|TRBV10-2|TRBJ2-7|12|-
TGCGCCAGCAGTGGGGCCGGGGACGAGCAGTACTTC
CASSGAGDEQYF
>-|TRBV19|TRBJ1-5|14|-
TGTGCCAGTAGCACAGGTGTTAGCAATCAGCCCCAGCATTTT
CASSTGVSNQPQHF
>-|TRBV30|TRBJ2-1|17|TRBD2
TGTGCCTGGAAGGGCCTAGCGGAACCACCCCGCGGGAATGAGCAGTTCTTC
CAWKGLAEPPRGNEQFF
>-|TRBV9|TRBJ2-5|17|TRBD1
TGTGCCAGCAGCCCCCGAGCGAGGGACAGGGGAAAAGAGACCCAGTACTTC
CASSPRARDRGKETQYF
>-|TRBV13|TRBJ2-1|18|TRBD1
TGTGCCAGCAGCTTAGAAGGGACAGGGGACCTAGGCCACAATGAGCAGTTCTTC
CASSLEGTGDLGHNEQFF
>-|TRBV4-1|TRBJ2-4|17|TRBD1
TGCGCCAGCAGCCCTTCACTAACCCCGGGACAGGGGGACATTCAGTACTTC
CASSPSLTPGQGDIQYF
>-|TRBV13|TRBJ2-4|11|-
TGTGCCAGCAGCTTCCATGACATTCAGTACTTC
CASSFHDIQYF
>-|TRBV27|TRBJ2-7|15|TRBD2
TGTGCCAGCAGTTTCTTAGCGGGAGGGCCTCACGAGCAGTACTTC
CASSFLAGGPHEQYF
>-|TRBV14|TRBJ2-2|13|TRBD1
TGTGCCAGCTCGACAGGGCGGACCGGGGAGCTGTTTTTT
CASSTGRTGELFF
>once|TRBV6-1|TRBJ1-5|15|TRBD1
TGTGCCAGCAGTGCCGGGACAGGCCAAAATCAGCCCCAGCATTTT
CASSAGTGQNQPQHF
>-|TRBV7-8|TRBJ2-5|11|-
TGTGCCAGCAGCGTCGACAGCGAAATTTACTTC
CASSVDSEIYF
>-|TRBV4-1|TRBJ2-7|14|-
TGCGCCAGCAGCCTAAGCCCAGACACCTACGAGCAGTACTTC
CASSLSPDTYEQYF
>-|TRBV19|TRBJ2-2|16|TRBD2
TGTGCCATTAAGGACTCTAGCGGGACGAACACCGGGGAGCTGTTTTTT
CAIKDSSGTNTGELFF
>-|TRBV11-3|TRBJ2-7|15|TRBD2
TGTGCCAGCAGCTTAGGGGAAGCGGGAACGGGGGAGCAGTACTTC
CASSLGEAGTGEQYF
>-|TRBV28|TRBJ2-7|12|-
TGTGCCAGCAGTTCAACACCCTACGAGCAGTACTTC
CASSSTPYEQYF
>-|TRBV27|TRBJ1-2|13|-
TGTGTCAGCAGCTTGAGACGGGGATCGGGCTACACCTTC
CVSSLRRGSGYTF
>-|TRBV13|TRBJ2-3|16|TRBD2
TGTGCCAGCACCAGAACTGGGACTAGCGGGCTGGATACGCAGTATTTT
CASTRTGTSGLDTQYF
>-|TRBV18|TRBJ2-3|14|TRBD1
TGTGCCAGCTCACCGGGGACAGGGCCAGATACGCAGTATTTT
CASSPGTGPDTQYF
>-|TRBV4-1|TRBJ2-3|19|TRBD2
TGCGCCAGCAGCCAAGATCGGCCTAGCGGGAGGGAGGGGACAGATACGCAGTATTTT
CASSQDRPSGREGTDTQYF
>-|TRBV7-2|TRBJ2-1|18|TRBD2
TGTGCCAGCAGCTTAGCATACAGCGGGAGGCAAGAACCCAATGAGCAGTTCTTC
CASSLAYSGRQEPNEQFF
>-|TRBV30|TRBJ1-1|18|TRBD1
TGTGCCTGGAGTGTACGGGTGGGGGGACAGGCCATGAACACTGAAGCTTTCTTT
CAWSVRVGGQAMNTEAFF
>-|TRBV9|TRBJ2-6|16|-
TGTGCCAGCAGCCCCTCGGAGGTCTCTGGGGCCAACGTCCTGACTTTC
CASSPSEVSGANVLTF
>-|TRBV23-1|TRBJ1-4|17|-
TGCGCCAGCAGCCCCCGGTTTTTCGGCGGCCCGAATGAAAAACTGTTTTTT
CASSPRFFGGPNEKLFF
>-|TRBV9|TRBJ2-2|17|TRBD1
TGTGCCAGCAGCCCTTCACTCTCGACAGGGGACACCGGGGAGCTGTTTTTT
CASSPSLSTGDTGELFF
>-|TRBV11-2|TRBJ1-2|15|TRBD1
TGTGCCAGCAGCCCATCCCTAAGGGACAGCCCTGGCTACACCTTC
CASSPSLRDSPGYTF